The 26 T cell receptor beta chains below come from one sample, sequenced in a study of OX40 agonist ivuxolimab in advanced cancers. Clones were read by immunoSEQ multiplex PCR, and TCRdb kept only the in-frame ones, dropping some. The table lists around 47,000 clones, about 88% of them singletons. The sample in question was CD4+ or CD8+ T cells sorted from blood, obtained in a trial of the OX40 agonist ivuxolimab. These receptors were taken from an adult with an advanced solid tumor such as melanoma, head and neck, liver or kidney cancer.

The chain carries TRBV27 and TRBJ2-7; 9 bases are a match to TRBD1. The CDR3 spans 15 residues. In germline, CDR1 is MNHEY, CDR2 SMNVEV (reference sequence). Losses at the gene ends were 8 bases for V and 5 bases for J; bases not matched to a gene: 13. Here the CDR3 reads CASGPTGGFSDEQYF. CDR3 bases: TGTGCCAGCGGGCCAACAGGGGGCTTTTCGGACGAGCAGTACTTC.

V is TRBV6-5 and J is TRBJ1-2; the match to TRBD1 covers 7 bases. Germline CDR1 reads MNHEY; CDR2 reads SVGAGI. J lost 1 base, V lost 5 bases, and 4 bases had no gene match. CDR3 length: 14 amino acids. CDR3: CASSPYRGNYGYTF. Here the CDR3 DNA reads TGTGCCAGCAGTCCCTACAGGGGTAACTATGGCTACACCTTC.

This chain connects TRBV30 to TRBJ2-1; perhaps TRBD2 as D (5 bases). V lost 6 bases, J lost 9 bases, and 9 bases lay in between. CDR1 GTSNPN and CDR2 SVGIG come from the germline V gene (reference sequence). The CDR3 has 10 amino acids. CDR3 region: CACQEGEQFF. The CDR3 DNA reads as TGTGCCTGCCAAGAGGGTGAGCAGTTCTTC.

V usage is TRBV7-2 and J usage is TRBJ1-2; D gene unclear. In germline, CDR1 is SGHTA, CDR2 FQGNSA. V lost 8 bases to trimming and J lost 0 bases, with 13 bases between them. CDR3 length: 14 amino acids. The CDR3 reads CASGRKESNYGYTF. CDR3 DNA: TGTGCCAGCGGCAGGAAGGAGTCTAACTATGGCTACACCTTC.

The genes are TRBV11-1 and TRBJ1-2; D is perhaps TRBD1 (5 bases). V dropped 6 bases and J dropped 3 bases, with 11 bases sitting between them. Germline V gene data show CDR1 as SGHAT and CDR2 as FQDESV (reference sequence). The CDR3 covers 13 residues. The CDR3 DNA is TGTGCCAGCAGGCCTGACAGCCACTATGGCTACACCTTC. This translates into CASRPDSHYGYTF.

The sample holds a few counts of this clone. The chain has TRBV7-7 and TRBJ2-1; the match to TRBD1 covers 9 bases. Germline trimming cut 5 bases from V and 5 bases from J; bases unmatched to any gene: 4. The CDR3 is 14 amino acids. Germline CDR1 reads SSHAT; CDR2 reads FNYEAQ (reference sequence). CDR3 protein: CASSPGTGHNEQFF. The CDR3 nucleotides read TGTGCCAGCAGCCCAGGGACAGGGCACAATGAGCAGTTCTTC. Complete variable domain (other parts from reference TRBV7-7 and TRBJ2-1): GAGVSQSPRYKVTKRGQDVTLRCDPISSHATLYWYQQALGQGPEFLTYFNYEAQPDKSGLPSDRFSAERPEGSISTLTIQRTEQRDSAMYRCASSPGTGHNEQFFGPGTRLTVL.

The V and J genes are TRBV7-2 and TRBJ2-7, with D possibly called TRBD1 or TRBD2 (5 bases each). The germline V gene encodes CDR1 SGHTA and CDR2 FQGNSA. The germline V and J ends were trimmed by 1 base and 2 bases, with 12 bases remaining between them. There are 15 residues in the CDR3. CDR3 sequence (DNA): TGTGCCAGCAGCTTAGGAGGGCAGGGACCCTACGAGCAGTACTTC. Encoded protein: CASSLGGQGPYEQYF. The complete variable domain, with remaining parts taken from reference TRBV7-2 and TRBJ2-7, reads GAGVSQSPSNKVTEKGKDVELRCDPISGHTALYWYRQSLGQGLEFLIYFQGNSAPDKSGLPSDRFSAERTGGSVSTLTIQRTQQEDSAVYLCASSLGGQGPYEQYFGPGTRLTVT.

The rearrangement joins TRBV4-2 to TRBJ2-5, with D unclear. Trimming took 0 bases from V and 5 from J, leaving 4 bases between them. The CDR3 length is 12 residues. Germline V gene sequence: CDR1 LGHNA, CDR2 YNFKEQ. This CDR3 is CASSQDLETQYF. The CDR3 DNA reads TGTGCCAGCAGCCAAGATCTGGAGACCCAGTACTTC.

The rearrangement joins TRBV7-9 to TRBJ2-7, with 8 bases that match TRBD1. With V trimmed by 7 bases and J by 12 bases, 17 bases remained unmatched. Germline CDR1 is SEHNR and CDR2 is FQNEAQ (reference sequence). The CDR3 has 14 amino acids. CDR3 sequence reads: CASTEAGQGRKRYF. The CDR3 nucleotides read TGTGCCAGCACGGAGGCTGGACAGGGCCGGAAAAGGTACTTC.

This clone was observed a single time. The chain couples TRBV27 to TRBJ2-7, with a weak D call TRBD1 (5 bases). Trimming took 0 bases from V and 3 from J, leaving 15 bases between them. CDR3 length: 16 residues. Per germline, CDR1 MNHEY and CDR2 SMNVEV (reference sequence). CDR3 coding DNA: TGTGCCAGCAGTTTATCCACCGGACAAATCCTCTACGAGCAGTACTTC. Encoded protein: CASSLSTGQILYEQYF.

This chain uses TRBV27 with TRBJ1-6; D call uncertain. V lost 3 bases, J lost 0 bases, and 9 bases lay in between. This CDR3 comprises 16 residues. In germline, CDR1 is MNHEY, CDR2 SMNVEV (reference sequence). CDR3 protein: CASSFGQPSYNSPLHF. CDR3 sequence (DNA): TGTGCCAGCAGTTTCGGGCAGCCCTCCTATAATTCACCCCTCCACTTT.

This chain joins TRBV25-1 and TRBJ2-3; unclear D gene. V lost 2 bases and J lost 3, with 6 bases in between. The CDR3 consists of 13 residues. CDR1 is MGHDK and CDR2 is SYGVNS in the germline V gene. The CDR3 DNA sequence: TGTGCCAGCAGTGAAATGGGGACAGATACGCAGTATTTT. Protein sequence: CASSEMGTDTQYF.

The chain uses TRBV11-2 and TRBJ1-2; 7 bases fit TRBD1. The CDR3 is 15 residues long. Losses at the gene ends were 5 bases for V and 2 bases for J; bases not matched to a gene: 8. The germline V gene has CDR1 SGHAT and CDR2 FQNNGV. For the CDR3, the DNA is TGTGCCAGCAGCCTGGGACAGACAATCAACTATGGCTACACCTTC. It codes for CASSLGQTINYGYTF.

The V and J genes are TRBV6-1 and TRBJ1-1; D ambiguous. This CDR3 is built from 16 residues. Germline CDR1 reads MNHNS; CDR2 reads SASEGT. V was pared by 0 bases and J by 0 bases, with 11 bases between. The CDR3 DNA reads TGTGCCAGCAGTGAAGCGCCGGGAGCAATGAACACTGAAGCTTTCTTT. It specifies CASSEAPGAMNTEAFF.

CDR3 amino acids: CASSFKLGDNSPLHF. The CDR3 coding sequence is TGTGCCAGCAGCTTTAAGTTAGGGGATAATTCACCCCTCCACTTT. V is TRBV7-9 and J is TRBJ1-6, with a weak D call TRBD1 (5 bases). Per germline, CDR1 SEHNR and CDR2 FQNEAQ (reference sequence). The CDR3 consists of 15 residues. V lost 3 bases, J lost 5 bases, and 11 bases lay in between. Filled out from reference TRBV7-9 and TRBJ1-6, the complete variable domain reads DTGVSQNPRHKITKRGQNVTFRCDPISEHNRLYWYRQTLGQGPEFLTYFQNEAQLEKSRLLSDRFSAERPKGSFSTLEIQRTEQGDSAMYLCASSFKLGDNSPLHFGNGTRLTVT.

The gene calls are TRBV19 and TRBJ2-7, with TRBD1 matching 7 bases. V was pared by 5 bases and J by 3 bases, with 4 bases of the junction left unmatched. CDR3 length: 13 residues. Germline V lookup: CDR1 LNHDA, CDR2 SQIVND (reference sequence). This CDR3 reads CASSLTGVYEQYF. The CDR3 bases are TGTGCCAGTAGTTTAACAGGGGTCTACGAGCAGTACTTC.

The chain employs TRBV6-1 and TRBJ1-2; possible D gene TRBD1, 5 bases. Trimming removed 7 bases from V and 4 bases from J, with 16 bases in between. This CDR3 is built from 14 residues. CDR1 and CDR2 from the germline V gene are MNHNS and SASEGT. The CDR3: CASTLRGRSYGYTF. CDR3 coding DNA: TGTGCCAGCACTCTGAGGGGCAGGAGCTATGGCTACACCTTC.

The chain links TRBV30 to TRBJ2-3, with D possibly being TRBD2 (6 bases). Germline CDR1 GTSNPN, CDR2 SVGIG (reference sequence). CDR3 length equals 13 residues. V lost 3 bases and J lost 10, with 17 bases in between. The CDR3 is CAWSRDGGGPQYF. As DNA, the CDR3 is TGTGCCTGGAGCCGCGACGGGGGTGGTCCGCAGTATTTT.

The V call is TRBV19, the J call TRBJ1-1; D gene unclear. The length of the CDR3 is 15 residues. The germline V and J ends were trimmed by 4 bases and 1 base, with 13 bases remaining between them. CDR1 and CDR2 (germline): LNHDA, SQIVND (reference sequence). CDR3 sequence: CASSTAGFPNTEAFF. DNA of the CDR3: TGTGCCAGTAGTACAGCGGGCTTCCCGAACACTGAAGCTTTCTTT.

CDR3 amino acids: CASSSLDTGLNEQFF. The CDR3 DNA follows: TGTGCCAGCAGCTCGTTGGACACGGGGCTTAATGAGCAGTTCTTC. The chain joins TRBV5-4 to TRBJ2-1; TRBD1 or TRBD2 may be the D gene (5 bases each). The V gene's germline CDR1 is SGHNT and CDR2 YYREEE (reference sequence). The ends were cut back, 3 bases at V and 7 bases at J, with 17 bases in the middle. The CDR3 has 15 amino acids.

This rearrangement joins TRBV30 to TRBJ1-6, with unresolved D. In germline, CDR1 is GTSNPN, CDR2 SVGIG (reference sequence). This CDR3 is built from 13 residues. With 4 bases removed from V and 4 bases from J, the gap between germline ends came to 8 bases. The DNA of the CDR3 is TGTGCCTGGATTGGAGGGTATAATTCACCCCTCCACTTT. Translated: CAWIGGYNSPLHF.

CDR3 nucleotide sequence: TGTGCCAGCAGCTTGGCCGGACAGGGTTCCAGCTCTGGGGCCAACGTCCTGACTTTC. Translating gives CASSLAGQGSSSGANVLTF. The rearrangement uses TRBV5-6 and TRBJ2-6; 8 nucleotides align to TRBD1. V lost 0 bases, J lost 0 bases, and 8 bases stayed unmatched. Germline V lookup: CDR1 SGHDT, CDR2 YYEEEE. The CDR3 has 19 amino acids.

This chain uses TRBV27 with TRBJ1-1, with unresolved D. Trimming cost V 3 bases and J 5 bases, with 10 bases left between them. Per germline, CDR1 MNHEY and CDR2 SMNVEV (reference sequence). The CDR3 sequence is 13 residues long. The CDR3 DNA reads as TGTGCCAGCAGTTTTGGCCGAGGGACTGAAGCTTTCTTT. This gives the protein CASSFGRGTEAFF.

This clone was seen more than once but under ten times. This chain joins TRBV5-1 and TRBJ1-2, with D possibly TRBD1 on 5 matching bases. CDR3 length: 14 amino acids. V was pared by 4 bases and J by 6 bases, with 16 bases between. CDR1 is SGHRS, CDR2 YFSETQ, per germline. CDR3 region: CASSTEMGVDGYTF. CDR3 sequence (DNA): TGCGCCAGCAGCACCGAGATGGGGGTGGATGGCTACACCTTC.

The chain uses TRBV6-1 and TRBJ1-2; D gene ambiguous. The CDR3 totals 11 residues. CDR1 and CDR2 from the germline V gene are MNHNS and SASEGT. V lost 5 bases to trimming and J lost 8 bases, with 9 bases between them. This chain's CDR3 is CASSSEIGYTF. DNA of the CDR3: TGTGCCAGCAGTTCCGAGATCGGCTACACCTTC.

The CDR3 coding sequence is TGTGCCAGCAGCGGGGGACTAGCGGGGGTGGGGAATGAGCAGTTCTTC. Protein: CASSGGLAGVGNEQFF. The V gene is TRBV11-2, the J gene TRBJ2-1; 14 bases map to TRBD2. V shed 5 bases, J shed 7 bases, and the junction held 7 bases outside the gene matches. Per germline, CDR1 SGHAT and CDR2 FQNNGV. The CDR3 runs to 16 residues.